This TCR beta chain was captured by sequencing in a study of cytomegalovirus exposure and HLA in healthy donors. Study overall: Later, an analysis reported that the 100 to 150 validation repertoires had used the same platform as the approximately 720 first-cohort repertoires.

Only in-frame clones appear in the TCRdb table, and some are missing; sequencing was by immunoSEQ multiplex PCR. The sample lists more than 110,000 clones; roughly four fifths were seen once. The CDR3 consists of 15 residues. Looked up from germline, CDR1 is SGHNT and CDR2 is YYREEE (reference sequence). Between the trimmed V and J ends, which lost 0 bases and 4 bases, there was a span of 13 bases. A note on this clone: The antigen remains unidentified.

General study points: In vitro assays verified that a few CMV-associated chains recognized CMV antigens specifically. Associated with cytomegalovirus, according to the listing, were some 180 TCR beta chains. Most TCRs appeared rarely, but some public TCRs recurred in many donors.

The sequenced sample was PBMCs. V gene TRBV5-4 combines with J gene TRBJ1-2; possible D gene TRBD1, 5 bases. This sequence was found in a woman in her twenties or thirties in good health and CMV-seronegative. CDR3 nucleotides: TGTGCCAGCAGCTTGGCGGCGGGGGGGTTCTATGGCTACACCTTC. Amino acid sequence: CASSLAAGGFYGYTF.